Following are 16 T cell receptor beta chains from one sample sequenced in a study of OX40 agonist ivuxolimab in advanced cancers. Assay: immunoSEQ multiplex PCR; the TCRdb copy retains only in-frame clones and omits some. The sample has approximately 66,000 clones, 75% to 90% seen once. The material sequenced was CD4+ or CD8+ T cells sorted from blood, taken in a trial of the OX40 agonist ivuxolimab. These receptors came from an adult with an advanced solid tumor such as melanoma, head and neck, liver or kidney cancer.

This sequence joins TRBV2 and TRBJ1-5; D remains ambiguous. V gave up 1 base and J gave up 7 bases, with 11 bases separating them. The germline V gene has CDR1 SNHLY and CDR2 FYNNEI. The CDR3 covers 14 residues. CDR3 sequence (DNA): TGTGCCAGCAGTGAAGGGTCTTTAGGGCAGCCCCAGCATTTT. It is translated as CASSEGSLGQPQHF.

A word on this clone: This CDR3 is also generated by other DNA sequences in the sample. The genes are TRBV18 and TRBJ1-1, with D possibly TRBD1 on 5 matching bases. V shed 2 bases and J shed 1 base, with 11 bases lying between them. Germline loops: CDR1 KGHSH, CDR2 LQKENI. The CDR3 runs to 15 residues. The chain's CDR3 is CASSPGTVSNTEAFF. The CDR3 coding sequence is TGTGCCAGCTCACCAGGGACCGTTTCGAACACTGAAGCTTTCTTT.

The CDR3 DNA sequence: TGTGCCTGTAAACAAGCAACTAATGAAAAACTGTTTTTT. Translated, it gives CACKQATNEKLFF. The chain combines TRBV19 with TRBJ1-4; D call uncertain. Germline CDR1 reads LNHDA; CDR2 reads SQIVND (reference sequence). The germline V and J ends were trimmed by 11 bases and 0 bases, with 10 bases remaining between them. CDR3 length: 13 amino acids.

This clone was detected only a few times. The gene calls are TRBV11-3 and TRBJ2-1; D is unclear. There are 14 residues in the CDR3. Trimming removed 0 bases at V and 8 bases at J, with 11 bases between. Germline V gene lookup returns CDR1 SGHNT and CDR2 YENEEA. The CDR3 protein is CASSLEGAQDEQFF. The CDR3 DNA reads TGTGCCAGCAGCTTAGAAGGAGCGCAGGATGAGCAGTTCTTC.

J is TRBJ2-5 and V is TRBV29-1; no definite D call. The CDR3 totals 12 residues. V was pared by 7 bases and J by 1 base, with 10 bases between. Per germline, CDR1 SQVTM and CDR2 ANQGSEA. The CDR3 DNA reads TGCAGCGGCGGAGCCCTCCAAGAGACCCAGTACTTC. Translation gives CSGGALQETQYF.

The V call is TRBV5-4, the J call TRBJ1-2; 12 bases map to TRBD1. V shed 4 bases, J shed 8 bases, and the junction held 6 bases outside the gene matches. The CDR3 length is 14 residues. The germline V gene encodes CDR1 SGHNT and CDR2 YYREEE (reference sequence). CDR3 sequence reads: CASSPGQGARGYTF. The CDR3 bases are TGTGCCAGCAGCCCGGGACAGGGGGCGAGGGGCTACACCTTC.

The genes are TRBV18 and TRBJ1-2, with D unresolved. Germline-derived CDR1 and CDR2 are KGHSH and LQKENI. This CDR3 region has 14 residues. Trimming pared 3 bases from V and 8 bases from J, leaving 16 bases between. This chain's CDR3 is CASSPQRTAGGYTF. The CDR3 bases are TGTGCCAGCTCACCCCAAAGGACGGCGGGGGGCTACACCTTC.

This clone has a single count. The rearrangement links TRBV10-3 to TRBJ2-4; 15 nucleotides agree with TRBD2. Germline CDR1 reads ENHRY; CDR2 reads SYGVKD. J was trimmed by 1 base and V by 2 bases; bases with no gene match: 3. The CDR3 runs 18 residues. CDR3 region: CAISERTSGRAAKNIQYF. CDR3 coding DNA: TGTGCCATCAGTGAGCGGACTAGCGGGAGGGCGGCCAAAAACATTCAGTACTTC.

The rearrangement joins TRBV11-2 to TRBJ1-2; D call uncertain. Per germline, CDR1 SGHAT and CDR2 FQNNGV. This CDR3 has 14 residues. V lost 0 bases, J lost 2 bases, and 7 bases lay in between. The CDR3 nucleotides are TGTGCCAGCAGCTTAGATGGAGGGAACTATGGCTACACCTTC. Protein: CASSLDGGNYGYTF.

This chain links TRBV5-6 with TRBJ2-4; no clear D gene. This CDR3 spans 15 amino acids. From germline, CDR1 is SGHDT and CDR2 YYEEEE. V gave up 1 base and J gave up 1 base, with 9 bases separating them. CDR3 nucleotides: TGTGCCAGCAGCTTGAGAGAGTTGGCCAAAAACATTCAGTACTTC. Translated: CASSLRELAKNIQYF.

The J gene is TRBJ1-6, the V gene TRBV5-1; tentatively, D is TRBD1 (5 bases). V dropped 0 bases and J dropped 3 bases, with 16 bases sitting between them. The CDR3 spans 18 residues. Germline V gene data show CDR1 as SGHRS and CDR2 as YFSETQ. The CDR3 DNA follows: TGCGCCAGCAGCTTGGCCGACCGTCGGCAGGGCTATAATTCACCCCTCCACTTT. Translated: CASSLADRRQGYNSPLHF.

The V and J genes are TRBV18 and TRBJ2-1; 8 nucleotides match TRBD2. This CDR3 spans 16 amino acids. Germline V gene data show CDR1 as KGHSH and CDR2 as LQKENI. V was clipped by 4 bases and J by 1 base; unmatched bases: 6. The CDR3 DNA sequence: TGTGCCAGCTCACAAACTAGCGGATCTTCCTACAATGAGCAGTTCTTC. This codes for CASSQTSGSSYNEQFF.

In its sample, this clone was seen once. The chain combines TRBV30 with TRBJ1-1; the D gene is possibly TRBD1 (6 bases). Germline V gene sequence: CDR1 GTSNPN, CDR2 SVGIG (reference sequence). The CDR3 is made up of 13 amino acids. With 2 bases removed from V and 7 bases from J, the gap between germline ends came to 14 bases. The DNA of the CDR3 is TGTGCCTGGAGTCCTGGGACAAACCTTGAAGCTTTCTTT. It codes for CAWSPGTNLEAFF.

The rearrangement links TRBV18 to TRBJ2-2; D possibly uses TRBD1 or TRBD2 (5 bases each). V lost 1 base to trimming and J lost 4 bases, with 7 bases between them. The CDR3 totals 14 residues. Per the germline V gene, CDR1 is KGHSH and CDR2 is LQKENI. The chain's CDR3 is CASSPRGATGELFF. The DNA for the CDR3 is TGTGCCAGCTCACCACGAGGGGCCACCGGGGAGCTGTTTTTT.

This chain joins TRBV14 and TRBJ2-5, with D unclear. The V gene's germline CDR1 is SGHDN and CDR2 FVKESK. The CDR3 is made up of 15 amino acids. The ends were cut back, 0 bases at V and 5 bases at J, with 13 bases in the middle. DNA of the CDR3: TGTGCCAGCAGCCAAGATGGTGCACCTAGGGAGACCCAGTACTTC. Encoded protein: CASSQDGAPRETQYF.

V and J are TRBV6-6 and TRBJ2-2, with TRBD1 matching 9 bases. This CDR3 comprises 15 residues. The junction had 9 bases not matched to a gene; V was cut back by 8 bases and J by 5 bases. CDR1 and CDR2 (germline): MNHNY, SVGAGI (reference sequence). CDR3 protein: CASGRPGTGTGELFF. For the CDR3, the DNA is TGTGCCAGCGGGCGTCCCGGGACAGGGACCGGGGAGCTGTTTTTT.